This passage covers 2 T cell receptor beta chains from one sample sequenced in a study of CXCR3-negative and CXCR3-positive naive CD8 T cells. Through 5' RACE with UMI labels, the TRB cDNA libraries were prepared. TCRdb reanalyzed the 5' RACE reads and collapses them to one entry per CDR3 protein, without DNA. The sample totals about 120,000 distinct CDR3 sequences. For these receptors, no antigen is known. Whole-study findings and limits: Against CXCR3-negative naive cells, CXCR3-positive naive cells showed more hydrophobic TRB CDR3s.

The sample was naive CXCR3+ CD8+ T cells from blood. Subset indicated: CD45RO-CCR7+CD27+CD95- naive CD8+ T cells expressing CXCR3 (TNR3+). The receptors stem from a human donor in good health. Some clones in this sample may be carry-over from other donors' samples.

CDR3 loop: CATSSRLAGVTYNEQFF. V usage is TRBV15 and J usage is TRBJ2-1; no DNA is available, so the TRBD2 call from TCRdb remains unchecked. Germline V lookup: CDR1 LNHNV, CDR2 YYDKDF (reference sequence). The CDR3 contains 17 residues.

The chain has TRBV28 and TRBJ1-5; TCRdb calls TRBD1, which cannot be checked without DNA. The CDR3 totals 16 residues. Germline V gene data show CDR1 as MDHEN and CDR2 as SYDVKM. This CDR3 is CASSGLNDRDNQPQHF.